The next 7 T cell receptor beta chains were all read from a single sample in a study of human CD8 memory T cell subsets. UMI-labeled 5' RACE was used, and it produced the TCR beta libraries. TCRdb re-called the 5' RACE reads and catalogs CDR3 proteins one per entry, DNA excluded. This sample's table has roughly 18,000 distinct CDR3 sequences. Material for sequencing was CD8+ T cells from PBMCs. The receptors were sampled from a human donor in good health.

V gene TRBV4-1 combines with J gene TRBJ2-5; the TCRdb call, TRBD2, lacks DNA for checking. The germline V gene encodes CDR1 MGHRA and CDR2 YSYEKL. This CDR3 contains 16 residues. This CDR3 is CASSQGTASGEETQYF.

This chain joins TRBV29-1 and TRBJ2-7; the D gene TCRdb calls, TRBD2, cannot be checked with no DNA. Germline-derived CDR1 and CDR2 are SQVTM and ANQGSEA. The CDR3 runs 14 residues. CDR3: CSVELAGSTGEQYF.

This sequence joins TRBV12-3 or TRBV12-4 and TRBJ2-7; TCRdb returns TRBD2, unconfirmable since there is no DNA. The CDR3 length is 22 residues. CDR3 in amino acids: CASSFNFRGLAGVGPSSDEQYF.

The J gene is TRBJ2-5, the V gene TRBV11-2. Germline CDR1 and CDR2: SGHAT and FQNNGV. The CDR3 contains 13 residues. The CDR3: CASSFETGETQYF.

This chain links TRBV28 with TRBJ1-2; the TCRdb call, TRBD1, lacks DNA for checking. CDR1 and CDR2 from the germline V gene are MDHEN and SYDVKM. The CDR3 runs to 14 residues. The CDR3 is CATAGGTGLGGYTF.

This clonotype is called medium-sized based on its frequency. The chain combines TRBV7-9 with TRBJ1-1. The CDR3 spans 11 residues. CDR1 is SEHNR, CDR2 FQNEAQ, per germline (reference sequence). The CDR3 sequence: CASSSNTEAFF.

The V and J genes are TRBV20-1 and TRBJ2-5; TCRdb gives TRBD2 as the D gene, but with no DNA this cannot be confirmed. This CDR3 spans 16 amino acids. Germline V lookup: CDR1 DFQATT, CDR2 SNEGSKA (reference sequence). The CDR3 protein is CSAPDGLADHWGTQYF.